The rows below give T cell receptor beta chains drawn from one sample of a study of beta chain features in type 1 diabetes. The method was immunoSEQ multiplex PCR; TCRdb's version includes in-frame clones alone and lacks a portion of them. Of about 190,000 clones in the sample, less than 10% were seen once. Material for sequencing was central memory CD4+ T cells from blood. The receptors were gathered from a young man with type 1 diabetes. CDR3s include the opening cysteine and the closing phenylalanine or tryptophan. A D gene is named only where the DNA matches it firmly. Where a row states a size, it is once, few, many or the class of an expanded clone; other rows omit it.

size	D	V	J	CDR3	DNA
few	NA	TRBV27	TRBJ2-5	CASRRDLLQETQYF	TGTGCCAGCCGCCGGGACTTATTACAAGAGACCCAGTACTTC
NA	TRBD1	TRBV7-2	TRBJ1-2	CASSPGDRVGYTF	TGTGCCAGCAGCCCAGGGGACAGGGTTGGCTACACCTTC
many	NA	TRBV29-1	TRBJ1-1	CSARRGTLVNTEAFF	TGCAGCGCACGCCGGGGGACCCTCGTAAACACTGAAGCTTTCTTT
few	NA	TRBV11-2	TRBJ1-1	CASSRHQQGGNTEAFF	TGTGCCAGCAGCCGACATCAACAGGGCGGGAACACTGAAGCTTTCTTT
few	NA	TRBV18	TRBJ2-5	CASSPTAGRETQYF	TGTGCCAGCTCACCAACCGCGGGAAGAGAGACCCAGTACTTC
few	NA	TRBV15	TRBJ1-4	CATSRDRFVELSF	TGTGCCACCAGCAGAGATCGATTCGTTGAACTTTCTTTT
few	NA	TRBV28	TRBJ1-5	CASSPETKVGRRQPQHF	TGTGCCAGCAGCCCAGAGACAAAGGTGGGGCGCCGTCAGCCCCAGCATTTT
NA	NA	TRBV7-2	TRBJ1-2	CASSLDGQGGNGYTF	TGTGCCAGCAGCTTAGACGGGCAGGGTGGGAATGGCTACACCTTC
NA	NA	TRBV10-3	TRBJ1-5	CAISESLGADQPQHF	TGTGCCATCAGTGAGTCTCTGGGGGCCGATCAGCCCCAGCATTTT
NA	NA	TRBV28	TRBJ1-1	CASRPSGKPAFF	TGTGCCAGCAGGCCTTCAGGGAAACCAGCTTTCTTT
NA	NA	TRBV5-1	TRBJ2-5	CASSSRAGEQETQYF	TGCGCCAGCAGCTCTCGGGCCGGGGAACAAGAGACCCAGTACTTC
few	TRBD1	TRBV7-2	TRBJ1-2	CASSLDRVTGYTF	TGTGCCAGCAGCTTGGACAGGGTGACTGGCTACACCTTC
NA	TRBD1	TRBV7-2	TRBJ2-4	CASSQGTEANIQYF	TGTGCCAGCAGCCAAGGGACAGAGGCAAACATTCAGTACTTC
NA	TRBD1	TRBV11-2	TRBJ2-1	CASSSRTGSLNEQFF	TGTGCCAGCAGCTCACGGACAGGGTCTCTGAATGAGCAGTTCTTC
few	NA	TRBV10-2	TRBJ1-4	CASSGSPVAEKLFF	TGCGCCAGCAGTGGCTCCCCGGTCGCGGAAAAACTGTTTTTT
few	TRBD1	TRBV28	TRBJ2-4	CASSMTGGAKNIQYF	TGTGCCAGCAGTATGACAGGGGGCGCCAAAAACATTCAGTACTTC
few	NA	TRBV11-3	TRBJ2-5	CASSSNSGSQETQYF	TGTGCCAGCAGCTCCAATAGCGGCTCGCAAGAGACCCAGTACTTC
NA	TRBD2	TRBV18	TRBJ2-1	CASSPNPLAGGYNEQFF	TGTGCCAGCTCACCAAACCCCCTAGCGGGGGGCTACAATGAGCAGTTCTTC
few	TRBD2	TRBV4-3	TRBJ2-5	CASSQGEAGEGRQETQYF	TGCGCCAGCAGCCAAGGGGAAGCCGGGGAGGGGCGGCAGGAGACCCAGTACTTC
NA	TRBD1	TRBV7-8	TRBJ1-1	CASTQGGSTEAFF	TGTGCCAGCACCCAGGGGGGCAGCACTGAAGCTTTCTTT
few	NA	TRBV28	TRBJ1-4	CASSFRLPGQGGKLFF	TGTGCCAGCAGTTTTAGATTACCGGGACAAGGGGGAAAACTGTTTTTT
NA	TRBD1	TRBV15	TRBJ1-4	CATSTQGADEKLFF	TGTGCCACCAGCACTCAGGGGGCGGATGAAAAACTGTTTTTT
few	TRBD2	TRBV9	TRBJ2-3	CASSRGGSGDTQYF	TGTGCCAGCAGCCGGGGAGGGTCTGGGGATACGCAGTATTTT
NA	NA	TRBV25-1	TRBJ2-3	CATTRSGVSDTQYF	TGTGCCACTACTCGCTCGGGAGTTTCAGATACGCAGTATTTT
few	TRBD2	TRBV7-2	TRBJ2-1	CASSFSFGTSGYNEQFF	TGTGCCAGCAGCTTTTCTTTTGGGACTAGCGGGTACAATGAGCAGTTCTTC
few	NA	TRBV7-9	TRBJ2-4	CASSLAGGSGGIQYF	TGTGCCAGCAGCTTAGCTGGGGGGTCAGGGGGCATTCAGTACTTC
NA	NA	TRBV7-2	TRBJ2-7	CASSLSARDEQYF	TGTGCCAGCAGCTTATCTGCCAGGGACGAGCAGTACTTC
NA	TRBD1	TRBV7-2	TRBJ2-2	CASSWNRGVGELFF	TGTGCCAGCAGCTGGAACAGGGGAGTCGGGGAGCTGTTTTTT
few	NA	TRBV30	TRBJ1-5	CAWRIQGVSNQPQHF	TGTGCCTGGAGGATTCAGGGCGTAAGCAATCAGCCCCAGCATTTT
few	TRBD1	TRBV5-1	TRBJ2-5	CASSSGTGILETQYF	TGCGCCAGCAGCAGCGGGACAGGGATTCTAGAGACCCAGTACTTC
NA	NA	TRBV7-2	TRBJ2-7	CASSLERNSYEQYF	TGTGCCAGCAGCTTAGAGCGGAACTCCTACGAGCAGTACTTC
few	TRBD1	TRBV4-3	TRBJ1-1	CASSRIFSDRLETEAFF	TGCGCCAGCAGCCGAATATTCTCGGACAGGTTGGAGACTGAAGCTTTCTTT
few	TRBD2	TRBV11-2	TRBJ2-1	CASSPSGGPGNEQFF	TGTGCCAGCAGCCCGAGCGGGGGCCCGGGCAATGAGCAGTTCTTC
few	TRBD1	TRBV6-6	TRBJ1-5	CASSYSQGNSNQPQHF	TGTGCCAGCAGTTACTCACAGGGGAATAGCAATCAGCCCCAGCATTTT
NA	NA	TRBV5-6	TRBJ2-5	CASSPTVHQETQYF	TGTGCCAGCAGCCCCACGGTTCACCAAGAGACCCAGTACTTC
NA	NA	TRBV2	TRBJ2-7	CASSLQSDEQYF	TGTGCCAGCAGTCTCCAATCAGACGAGCAGTACTTC
few	NA	TRBV2	TRBJ1-3	CASSRDKAGNTIYF	TGTGCCAGCAGTCGGGACAAGGCTGGAAACACCATATATTTT
many	TRBD1	TRBV28	TRBJ2-7	CASSSPSYRDRESYEQYF	TGTGCCAGCAGTTCCCCTTCATACCGGGACAGGGAGAGCTACGAGCAGTACTTC
once	NA	TRBV2	TRBJ1-5	CASSLGANNQPQHF	TGTGCCAGCAGTTTGGGCGCCAACAATCAGCCCCAGCATTTT
NA	TRBD2	TRBV7-9	TRBJ2-1	CASSLAQAGGEFF	TGTGCCAGCAGCTTAGCTCAAGCGGGGGGGGAGTTCTTC
few	NA	TRBV30	TRBJ1-5	CAFHVEGFNQPQHF	TGTGCCTTCCATGTGGAGGGGTTCAATCAGCCCCAGCATTTT
NA	NA	TRBV7-2	TRBJ2-2	CASSLGGQGQAGELFF	TGTGCCAGCAGCTTAGGGGGCCAGGGGCAAGCCGGGGAGCTGTTTTTT
few	TRBD2	TRBV7-2	TRBJ2-1	CASNPDSGVDNEQFF	TGTGCCAGCAACCCTGATAGCGGGGTAGACAATGAGCAGTTCTTC
few	TRBD1	TRBV30	TRBJ2-4	CAFLTGGNIQYF	TGTGCCTTTTTGACAGGGGGAAACATTCAGTACTTC
NA	TRBD2	TRBV9	TRBJ2-3	CASSVELAGGQADTQYF	TGTGCCAGCAGCGTGGAACTAGCGGGGGGGCAGGCAGATACGCAGTATTTT
few	TRBD2	TRBV29-1	TRBJ2-7	CSVGTSAYEQYF	TGCAGCGTTGGGACTAGCGCCTACGAGCAGTACTTC
NA	TRBD2	TRBV7-8	TRBJ2-1	CASSAGTSGRAREQFF	TGTGCCAGCAGCGCCGGGACTAGCGGGAGGGCTAGGGAGCAGTTCTTC
NA	TRBD2	TRBV4-3	TRBJ2-2	CASSQPDSSREGLFF	TGCGCCAGCAGCCAGCCGGACAGCTCTCGGGAGGGGCTGTTTTTT
NA	NA	TRBV27	TRBJ2-3	CASSLGALGTQYF	TGTGCCAGCAGTTTAGGGGCCCTTGGTACGCAGTATTTT
few	TRBD1	TRBV6-6	TRBJ1-2	CASSPHDRGGYGYTF	TGTGCCAGCAGTCCACATGACAGGGGAGGATATGGCTACACCTTC
NA	NA	TRBV9	TRBJ2-7	CASSARRDTYEQYF	TGTGCCAGCAGCGCCCGGAGGGATACCTACGAGCAGTACTTC
few	NA	TRBV12-5	TRBJ2-3	CASGLDGVPWDTQYF	TGTGCTAGTGGCCTCGACGGAGTGCCGTGGGATACGCAGTATTTT
few	TRBD2	TRBV30	TRBJ2-3	CAWSALAGGGDTQYF	TGTGCCTGGAGTGCTCTAGCGGGAGGTGGAGATACGCAGTATTTT
few	NA	TRBV15	TRBJ2-5	CATSRGDQETQYF	TGTGCCACCAGCAGAGGAGACCAAGAGACCCAGTACTTC
many	TRBD1	TRBV7-9	TRBJ2-6	CASSHYRGRANVLTF	TGTGCCAGCAGCCACTACAGGGGGCGGGCCAACGTCCTGACTTTC
NA	NA	TRBV7-2	TRBJ1-2	CASSLSPDRKYTF	TGTGCCAGCAGCTTATCCCCCGACAGGAAATACACCTTC
few	TRBD2	TRBV7-9	TRBJ2-7	CASSAHWGGDSEQYF	TGTGCCAGCAGCGCACATTGGGGGGGGGATTCCGAGCAGTACTTC
NA	NA	TRBV5-4	TRBJ1-5	CASSLVSDSNQPQHF	TGTGCCAGCAGCTTGGTCAGCGATAGCAATCAGCCCCAGCATTTT
NA	TRBD2	TRBV5-1	TRBJ2-1	CASSLDSGRGEEQFF	TGCGCCAGCAGCTTGGATAGCGGGAGGGGGGAGGAGCAGTTCTTC
NA	NA	TRBV6-5	TRBJ1-1	CASSYRLRNTEAFF	TGTGCCAGCAGTTATCGGTTAAGGAACACTGAAGCTTTCTTT